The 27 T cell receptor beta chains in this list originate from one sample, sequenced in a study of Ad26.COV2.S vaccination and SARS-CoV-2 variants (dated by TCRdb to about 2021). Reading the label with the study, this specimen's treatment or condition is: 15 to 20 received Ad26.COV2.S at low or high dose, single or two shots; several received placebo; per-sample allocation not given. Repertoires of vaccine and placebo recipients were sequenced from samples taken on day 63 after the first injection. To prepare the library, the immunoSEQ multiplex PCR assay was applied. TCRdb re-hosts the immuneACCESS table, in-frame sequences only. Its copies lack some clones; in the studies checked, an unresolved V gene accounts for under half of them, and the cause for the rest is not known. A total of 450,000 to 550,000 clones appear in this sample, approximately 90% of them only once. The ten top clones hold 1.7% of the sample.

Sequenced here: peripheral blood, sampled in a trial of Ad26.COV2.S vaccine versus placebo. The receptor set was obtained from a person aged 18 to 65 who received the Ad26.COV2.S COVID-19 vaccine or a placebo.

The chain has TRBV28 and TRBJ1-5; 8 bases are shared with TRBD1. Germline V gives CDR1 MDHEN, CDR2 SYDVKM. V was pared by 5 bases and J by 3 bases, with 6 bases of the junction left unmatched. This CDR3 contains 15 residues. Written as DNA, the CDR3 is TGTGCCAGCAGTACTCGGACAGGGATCAATCAGCCCCAGCATTTT. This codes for CASSTRTGINQPQHF.

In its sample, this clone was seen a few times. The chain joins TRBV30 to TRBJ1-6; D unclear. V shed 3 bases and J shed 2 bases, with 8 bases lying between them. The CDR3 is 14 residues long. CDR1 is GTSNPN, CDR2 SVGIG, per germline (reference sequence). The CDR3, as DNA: TGTGCCTGGAGAAAGGAGACCTATAATTCACCCCTCCACTTT. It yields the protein CAWRKETYNSPLHF.

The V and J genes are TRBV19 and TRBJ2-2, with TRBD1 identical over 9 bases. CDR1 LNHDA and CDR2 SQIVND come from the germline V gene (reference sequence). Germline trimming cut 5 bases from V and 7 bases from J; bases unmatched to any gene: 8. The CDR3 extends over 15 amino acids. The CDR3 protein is CASSVGQGQYGELFF. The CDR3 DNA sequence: TGTGCCAGTAGTGTAGGACAGGGGCAGTACGGGGAGCTGTTTTTT.

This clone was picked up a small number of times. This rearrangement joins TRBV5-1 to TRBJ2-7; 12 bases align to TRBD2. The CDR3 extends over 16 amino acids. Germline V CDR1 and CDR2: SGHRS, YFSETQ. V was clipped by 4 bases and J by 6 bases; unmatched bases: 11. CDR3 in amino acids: CASSPRTSGTFSEQYF. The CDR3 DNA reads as TGCGCCAGCAGCCCACGGACTAGCGGGACTTTCAGCGAGCAGTACTTC.

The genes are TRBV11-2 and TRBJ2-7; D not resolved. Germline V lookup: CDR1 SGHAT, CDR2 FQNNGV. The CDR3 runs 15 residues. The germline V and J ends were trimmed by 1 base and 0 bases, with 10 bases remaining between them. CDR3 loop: CASSLVGRSSYEQYF. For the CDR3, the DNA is TGTGCCAGCAGCTTAGTAGGCCGAAGCTCCTACGAGCAGTACTTC.

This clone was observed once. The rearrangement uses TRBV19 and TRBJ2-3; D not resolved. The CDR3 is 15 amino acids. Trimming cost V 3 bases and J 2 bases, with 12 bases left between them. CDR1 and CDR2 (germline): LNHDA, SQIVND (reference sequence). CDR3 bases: TGTGCCAGTAGTATCCAAGGACCTTACACAGATACGCAGTATTTT. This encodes CASSIQGPYTDTQYF.

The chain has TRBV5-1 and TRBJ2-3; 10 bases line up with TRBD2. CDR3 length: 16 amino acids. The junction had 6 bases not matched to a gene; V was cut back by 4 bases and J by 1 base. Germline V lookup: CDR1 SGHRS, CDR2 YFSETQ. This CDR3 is CASSQTSGVGTDTQYF. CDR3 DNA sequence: TGCGCCAGCAGCCAAACTAGCGGGGTGGGCACAGATACGCAGTATTTT.

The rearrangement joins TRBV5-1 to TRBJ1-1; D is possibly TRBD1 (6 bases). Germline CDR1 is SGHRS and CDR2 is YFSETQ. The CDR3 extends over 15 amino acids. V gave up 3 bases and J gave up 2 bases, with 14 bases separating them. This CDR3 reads CASSSFGGSNTEAFF. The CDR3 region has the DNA TGCGCCAGCAGCTCGTTCGGGGGCAGCAACACTGAAGCTTTCTTT.

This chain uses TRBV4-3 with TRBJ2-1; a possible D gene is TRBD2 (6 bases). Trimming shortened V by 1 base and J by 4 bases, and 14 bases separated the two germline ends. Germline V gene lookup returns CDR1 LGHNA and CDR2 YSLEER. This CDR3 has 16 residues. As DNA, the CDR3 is TGCGCCAGCAGCCAAGGTCCGGGGGTGCTATACAATGAGCAGTTCTTC. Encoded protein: CASSQGPGVLYNEQFF.

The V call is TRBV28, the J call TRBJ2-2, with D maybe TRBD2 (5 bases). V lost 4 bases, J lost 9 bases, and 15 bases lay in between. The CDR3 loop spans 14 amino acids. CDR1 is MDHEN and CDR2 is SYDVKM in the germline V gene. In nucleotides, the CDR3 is TGTGCCAGCAGTTCCGGACTGAAGCTCCGGGAGCTGTTTTTT. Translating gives CASSSGLKLRELFF. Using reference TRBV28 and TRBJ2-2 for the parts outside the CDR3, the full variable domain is DVKVTQSSRYLVKRTGEKVFLECVQDMDHENMFWYRQDPGLGLRLIYFSYDVKMKEKGDIPEGYSVSREKKERFSLILESASTNQTSMYLCASSSGLKLRELFFGEGSRLTVL.

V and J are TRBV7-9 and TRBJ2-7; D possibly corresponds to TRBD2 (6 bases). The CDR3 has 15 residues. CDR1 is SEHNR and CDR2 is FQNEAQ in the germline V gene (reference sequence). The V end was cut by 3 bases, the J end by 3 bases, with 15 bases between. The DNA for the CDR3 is TGTGCCAGCAGCTTGATTGGGGGGATCGGCTACGAGCAGTACTTC. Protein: CASSLIGGIGYEQYF.

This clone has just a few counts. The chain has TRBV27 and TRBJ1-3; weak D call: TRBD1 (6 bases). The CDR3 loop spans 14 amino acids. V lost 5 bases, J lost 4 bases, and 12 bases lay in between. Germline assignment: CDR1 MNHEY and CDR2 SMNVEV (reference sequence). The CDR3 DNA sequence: TGTGCCAGCAGTACAGGGATGGAGGGAAACACCATATATTTT. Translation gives CASSTGMEGNTIYF.

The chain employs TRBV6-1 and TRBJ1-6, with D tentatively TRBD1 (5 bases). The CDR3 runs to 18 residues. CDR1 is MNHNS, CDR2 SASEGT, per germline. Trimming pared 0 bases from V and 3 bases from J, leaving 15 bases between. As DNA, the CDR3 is TGTGCCAGCAGTGAAGCGCTCACAGGACTACACTATAATTCACCCCTCCACTTT. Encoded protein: CASSEALTGLHYNSPLHF.

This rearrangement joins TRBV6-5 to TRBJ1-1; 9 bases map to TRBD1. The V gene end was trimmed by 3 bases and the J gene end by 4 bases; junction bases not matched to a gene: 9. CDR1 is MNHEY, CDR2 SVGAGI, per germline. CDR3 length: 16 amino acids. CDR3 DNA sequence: TGTGCCAGCAGTTATTCGGGACAGGGAGTCGGCACTGAAGCTTTCTTT. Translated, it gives CASSYSGQGVGTEAFF.

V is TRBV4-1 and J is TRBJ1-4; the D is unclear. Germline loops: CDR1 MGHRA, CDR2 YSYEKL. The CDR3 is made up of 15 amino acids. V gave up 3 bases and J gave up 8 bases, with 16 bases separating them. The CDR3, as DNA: TGCGCCAGCAGCCAGATTGAGGCTATAAGAGAAAAACTGTTTTTT. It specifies CASSQIEAIREKLFF.

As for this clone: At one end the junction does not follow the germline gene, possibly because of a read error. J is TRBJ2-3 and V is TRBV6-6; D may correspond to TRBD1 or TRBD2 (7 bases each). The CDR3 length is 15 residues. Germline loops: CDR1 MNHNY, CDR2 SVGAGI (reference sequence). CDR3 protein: CASSYPSGGTATQYF. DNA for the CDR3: TGTGCCAGCAGTTACCCTAGCGGTGGGACAGCTACGCAGTATTTT.

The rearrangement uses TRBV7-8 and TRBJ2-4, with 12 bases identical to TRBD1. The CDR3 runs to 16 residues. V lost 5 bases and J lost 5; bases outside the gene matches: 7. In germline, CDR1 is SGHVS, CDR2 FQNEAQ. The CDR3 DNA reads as TGTGCCAGCAGCGAAGGGACAGGGGGCGGACAAAACATTCAGTACTTC. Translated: CASSEGTGGGQNIQYF.

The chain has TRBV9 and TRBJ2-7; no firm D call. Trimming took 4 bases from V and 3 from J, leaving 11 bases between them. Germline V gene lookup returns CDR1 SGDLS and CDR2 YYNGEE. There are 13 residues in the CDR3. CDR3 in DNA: TGTGCCAGCAGCCCCCGGACCCACTACGAGCAGTACTTC. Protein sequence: CASSPRTHYEQYF.

The CDR3 protein is CASSTARGLPYGYTF. Written as DNA, the CDR3 is TGTGCCAGCAGCACAGCCCGGGGGCTCCCCTATGGCTACACCTTC. This chain joins TRBV7-2 and TRBJ1-2; a possible D gene is TRBD1 (6 bases). Deletions cut 5 bases from V and 4 bases from J, with 17 bases between. This CDR3 region has 15 residues. Germline V lookup: CDR1 SGHTA, CDR2 FQGNSA.

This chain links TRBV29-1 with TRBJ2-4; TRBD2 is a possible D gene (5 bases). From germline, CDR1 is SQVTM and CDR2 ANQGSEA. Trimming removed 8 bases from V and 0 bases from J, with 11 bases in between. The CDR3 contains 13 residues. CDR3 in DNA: TGCAGCATAACGGGGTCAGCCAAAAACATTCAGTACTTC. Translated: CSITGSAKNIQYF.

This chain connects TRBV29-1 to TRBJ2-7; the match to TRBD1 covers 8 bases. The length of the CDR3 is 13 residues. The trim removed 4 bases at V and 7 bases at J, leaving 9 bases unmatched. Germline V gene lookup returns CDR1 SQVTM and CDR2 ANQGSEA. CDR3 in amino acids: CSVVTRQGREQYF. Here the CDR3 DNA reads TGCAGCGTTGTGACGAGACAGGGGAGGGAGCAGTACTTC.

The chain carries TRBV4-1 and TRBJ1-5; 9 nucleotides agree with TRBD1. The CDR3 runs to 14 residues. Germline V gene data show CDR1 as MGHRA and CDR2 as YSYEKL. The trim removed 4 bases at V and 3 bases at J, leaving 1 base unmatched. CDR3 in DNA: TGCGCCAGCAGCCGGACAGGGGTCAATCAGCCCCAGCATTTT. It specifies CASSRTGVNQPQHF.

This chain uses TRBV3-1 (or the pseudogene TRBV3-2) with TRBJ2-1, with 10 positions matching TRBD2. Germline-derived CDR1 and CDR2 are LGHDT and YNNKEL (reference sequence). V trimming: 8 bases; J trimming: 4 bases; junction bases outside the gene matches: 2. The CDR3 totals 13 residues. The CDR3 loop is CASRTSGYNEQFF. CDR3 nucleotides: TGTGCCAGCCGGACTAGCGGATACAATGAGCAGTTCTTC.

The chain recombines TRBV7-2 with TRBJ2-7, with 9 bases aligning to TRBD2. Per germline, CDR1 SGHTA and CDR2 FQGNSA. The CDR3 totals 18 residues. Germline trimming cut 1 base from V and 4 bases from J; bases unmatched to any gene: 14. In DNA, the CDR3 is TGTGCCAGCAGCTTAGTTTGGAGTAGCGGGAGCGGGGGGTACGAGCAGTACTTC. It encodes CASSLVWSSGSGGYEQYF.

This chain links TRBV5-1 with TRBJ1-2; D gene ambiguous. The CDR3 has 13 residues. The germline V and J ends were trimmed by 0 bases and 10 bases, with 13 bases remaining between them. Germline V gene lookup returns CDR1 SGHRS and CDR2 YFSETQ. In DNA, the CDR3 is TGCGCCAGCAGCTTGGAAGGTCCTCGGGTCTACACCTTC. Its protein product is CASSLEGPRVYTF.

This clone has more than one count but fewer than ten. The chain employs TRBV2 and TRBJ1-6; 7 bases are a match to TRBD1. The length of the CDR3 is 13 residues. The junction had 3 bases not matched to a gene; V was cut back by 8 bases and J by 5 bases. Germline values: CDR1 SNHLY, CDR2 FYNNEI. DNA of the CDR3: TGTGCCAGCCGGGACAGCGATAATTCACCCCTCCACTTT. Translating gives CASRDSDNSPLHF.

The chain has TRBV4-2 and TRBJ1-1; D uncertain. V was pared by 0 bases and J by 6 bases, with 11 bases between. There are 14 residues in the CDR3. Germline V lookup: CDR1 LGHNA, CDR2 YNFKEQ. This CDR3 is CASSQDPPVAEAFF. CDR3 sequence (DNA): TGTGCCAGCAGCCAAGATCCTCCGGTCGCTGAAGCTTTCTTT.